One sample yielded the 19 T cell receptor beta chains listed below, sequenced in a study of CD8 T cells in Susac syndrome. With random hexamers, reverse transcription was performed on about 0.45 to 1 ug of RNA. Each CDR3 protein is one row after TCRdb ran MiXCR on the immunoSEQ multiplex PCR reads. The table records approximately 210,000 distinct CDR3 sequences, about 94% of them present only once. Specimen: CD4+ T cells from PBMCs. All receptors come from a human donor with Susac syndrome.

The chain has TRBV24-1 and TRBJ2-3; 12 bases agree with TRBD1. CDR3 length: 15 residues. Germline-derived CDR1 and CDR2 are KGHDR and SFDVKD. The ends lost 4 bases at V and 4 bases at J; junction bases unmatched: 2. For the CDR3, the DNA is TGTGCCACCAGTGAGGGGACAGGGGGCTCAGATACGCAGTATTTT. It translates to CATSEGTGGSDTQYF.

The chain employs TRBV18 and TRBJ2-7; 8 nucleotides agree with TRBD1. V dropped 0 bases and J dropped 0; count of bases not matched to a gene: 4. Germline CDR1 reads KGHSH; CDR2 reads LQKENI. This CDR3 contains 16 residues. The CDR3 sequence: CASSPPVGTGSYEQYF. DNA for the CDR3: TGTGCCAGCTCACCACCGGTGGGGACAGGCTCCTACGAGCAGTACTTC.

V is TRBV6-6 and J is TRBJ2-1, with 12 bases matching TRBD2. The germline CDR1 and CDR2 sequences are MNHNY and SVGAGI (reference sequence). CDR3 length: 15 amino acids. Losses at the gene ends were 6 bases for V and 6 bases for J; bases not matched to a gene: 6. As DNA, the CDR3 is TGTGCCAGCAGCACAAGGACTAGCGGGGTCAATGAGCAGTTCTTC. Encoded protein: CASSTRTSGVNEQFF.

CDR3: CASSETHRAFSFF. CDR3 in DNA: TGTGCCAGCAGTGAGACCCACCGGGCATTCTCTTTCTTT. The chain carries TRBV6-2 or TRBV6-3 and TRBJ1-1; D is unresolved. V gave up 5 bases and J gave up 12 bases, with 19 bases separating them. Germline V gives CDR1 MNHEY, CDR2 SVGEGT. The CDR3 has 13 amino acids.

The V and J genes are TRBV5-1 and TRBJ1-5, with D tentatively TRBD1 (5 bases). The germline V gene encodes CDR1 SGHRS and CDR2 YFSETQ. The ends were cut back, 2 bases at V and 4 bases at J, with 13 bases in the middle. The CDR3 spans 15 residues. The CDR3 nucleotides read TGCGCCAGCAGCTTCGAGGGGATTGGGAATCAGCCCCAGCATTTT. This sequence encodes CASSFEGIGNQPQHF.

The rearrangement links TRBV11-1 to TRBJ2-1; TRBD2 agrees at 11 bases. The J segment lost 5 bases and the V segment lost 8 bases, leaving 5 bases of the junction unmatched. The CDR3 runs to 14 residues. CDR1 and CDR2 from the germline V gene are SGHAT and FQDESV (reference sequence). The CDR3, as DNA: TGTGCCAGCGTTAGACTAGCGGGGAACAATGAGCAGTTCTTC. This sequence encodes CASVRLAGNNEQFF.

The chain recombines TRBV30 with TRBJ2-5, with D perhaps assigned TRBD1 or TRBD2 (5 bases each). CDR3 length: 13 amino acids. Trimming cost V 3 bases and J 0 bases, with 8 bases left between them. The germline V gene encodes CDR1 GTSNPN and CDR2 SVGIG (reference sequence). The CDR3 sequence is CAWSRGHQETQYF. In nucleotides, the CDR3 is TGTGCCTGGAGCCGGGGACACCAAGAGACCCAGTACTTC.

This sequence joins TRBV7-9 and TRBJ2-1; either TRBD1 or TRBD2 may fit D (5 bases each). The germline gives CDR1 SEHNR, CDR2 FQNEAQ (reference sequence). The CDR3 is made up of 14 amino acids. Trimming cost V 5 bases and J 5 bases, with 13 bases left between them. The CDR3 sequence is CASSQPRGDNEQFF. Here the CDR3 DNA reads TGTGCCAGCAGCCAGCCCCGAGGGGACAATGAGCAGTTCTTC. Full variable domain (outside the CDR3, taken from reference TRBV7-9 and TRBJ2-1): DTGVSQNPRHKITKRGQNVTFRCDPISEHNRLYWYRQTLGQGPEFLTYFQNEAQLEKSRLLSDRFSAERPKGSFSTLEIQRTEQGDSAMYLCASSQPRGDNEQFFGPGTRLTVL.

This sequence joins TRBV12-3 or TRBV12-4 and TRBJ1-4, with 7 bases matching TRBD1. V shed 5 bases, J shed 6 bases, and the junction held 9 bases outside the gene matches. The CDR3 has 15 amino acids. CDR3 in DNA: TGTGCCAGCAGTCCCAACAGGGGCTCTTATGAAAAACTGTTTTTT. Protein product: CASSPNRGSYEKLFF.

The V gene is TRBV7-3, the J gene TRBJ1-1, with a tentative D call TRBD1 (6 bases). Germline lookup yields CDR1 SGHTA and CDR2 FQGTGA. The V end was cut by 2 bases, the J end by 0 bases, with 10 bases between. There are 15 residues in the CDR3. CDR3 in amino acids: CASSLQAGVNTEAFF. For the CDR3, the DNA is TGTGCCAGCAGCTTACAGGCAGGGGTGAACACTGAAGCTTTCTTT.

This chain uses TRBV5-1 with TRBJ2-7, with D uncertain. CDR3 length equals 16 residues. V dropped 4 bases and J dropped 0 bases, with 17 bases sitting between them. The germline V gene encodes CDR1 SGHRS and CDR2 YFSETQ. CDR3 nucleotide sequence: TGCGCCAGCAGCCCCCTGGTTGGTAGGAGCTCCTACGAGCAGTACTTC. Residues: CASSPLVGRSSYEQYF.

The rearrangement links TRBV4-3 to TRBJ1-2, with D possibly TRBD1 on 6 matching bases. The germline V gene encodes CDR1 LGHNA and CDR2 YSLEER. Trimming left V 0 bases short and J 3 bases short, with 14 bases between. The CDR3 is 16 amino acids. The CDR3 nucleotides read TGCGCCAGCAGCCAAGATCCCCAGGGGCGAGACTATGGCTACACCTTC. Translation: CASSQDPQGRDYGYTF.

V and J are TRBV18 and TRBJ1-1, with D tentatively TRBD1 (5 bases). Germline V gene sequence: CDR1 KGHSH, CDR2 LQKENI. The CDR3 sequence is 16 residues long. V lost 2 bases to trimming and J lost 2 bases, with 15 bases between them. CDR3 DNA sequence: TGTGCCAGCTCACCAACGACAGAAGTTCCCAACACTGAAGCTTTCTTT. Protein: CASSPTTEVPNTEAFF.

This chain links TRBV27 with TRBJ2-1; TRBD2 matches 14 bases. The CDR3 totals 16 residues. V shed 3 bases and J 8 bases; nucleotides not matched to a gene: 6. Per germline, CDR1 MNHEY and CDR2 SMNVEV (reference sequence). The CDR3 loop reads CASSFPGTSGGHEQFF. DNA of the CDR3: TGTGCCAGCAGTTTCCCCGGGACTAGCGGGGGACATGAGCAGTTCTTC.

For this clonotype: A read error may produce the germline difference seen at one junction end. This rearrangement joins TRBV7-9 to TRBJ1-6; the D gene is possibly TRBD1 (5 bases). Germline CDR1 is SEHNR and CDR2 is FQNEAQ (reference sequence). The CDR3 consists of 15 residues. The CDR3 spells CASGLRGGDSSPLHF. CDR3 coding DNA: TGTGCCAGCGGCTTAAGGGGAGGGGATAGTTCACCCCTCCACTTT.

The CDR3 protein is CASSIRDRDYEQYF. The DNA of the CDR3 is TGTGCCAGTAGTATCCGGGACAGGGACTACGAGCAGTACTTC. The chain has TRBV19 and TRBJ2-7, with TRBD1 identical over 9 bases. V was clipped by 3 bases and J by 3 bases; unmatched bases: 3. CDR3 length equals 14 residues. Germline CDR1 and CDR2: LNHDA and SQIVND (reference sequence).

The gene calls are TRBV20-1 and TRBJ1-6; D possibly corresponds to TRBD1 (5 bases). Germline CDR1 and CDR2: DFQATT and SNEGSKA (reference sequence). Trimming took 0 bases from V and 7 from J, leaving 13 bases between them. CDR3 size: 15 residues. The CDR3 region has the DNA TGCAGTGCTAGAGAACAGGCAGTACGGAATTCACCCCTCCACTTT. Residues: CSAREQAVRNSPLHF.

This clonotype was seen once. V is TRBV11-3 and J is TRBJ2-3, with no clear D. In germline, CDR1 is SGHNT, CDR2 YENEEA. This CDR3 comprises 15 residues. The V end was cut by 2 bases, the J end by 6 bases, with 15 bases between. CDR3 coding DNA: TGTGCCAGCAGCTTACGCCTCTCCAGGACGGATACGCAGTATTTT. Amino acids: CASSLRLSRTDTQYF.

J is TRBJ2-3 and V is TRBV2; no clear D. V shed 3 bases and J shed 4 bases, with 14 bases lying between them. Germline V gives CDR1 SNHLY, CDR2 FYNNEI. The CDR3 length is 15 residues. The CDR3: CASSEALPGPDTQYF. DNA for the CDR3: TGTGCCAGCAGTGAGGCGCTCCCGGGTCCAGATACGCAGTATTTT.